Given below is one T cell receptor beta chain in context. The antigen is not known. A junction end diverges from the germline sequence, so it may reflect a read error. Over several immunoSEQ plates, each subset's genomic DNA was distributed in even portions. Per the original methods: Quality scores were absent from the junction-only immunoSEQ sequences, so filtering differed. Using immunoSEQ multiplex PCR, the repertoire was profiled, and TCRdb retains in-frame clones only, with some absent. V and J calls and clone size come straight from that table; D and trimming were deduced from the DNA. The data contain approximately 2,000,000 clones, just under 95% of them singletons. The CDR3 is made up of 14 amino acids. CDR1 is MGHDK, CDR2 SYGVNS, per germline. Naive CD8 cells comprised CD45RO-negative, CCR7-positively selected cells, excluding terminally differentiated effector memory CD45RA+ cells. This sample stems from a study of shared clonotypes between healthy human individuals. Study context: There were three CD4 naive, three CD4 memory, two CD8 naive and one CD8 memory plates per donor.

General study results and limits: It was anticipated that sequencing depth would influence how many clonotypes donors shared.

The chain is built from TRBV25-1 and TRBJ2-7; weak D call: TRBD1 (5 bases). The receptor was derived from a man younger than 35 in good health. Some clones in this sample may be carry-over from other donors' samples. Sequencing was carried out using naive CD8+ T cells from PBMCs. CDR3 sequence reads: CASRDTGLPYEQYF. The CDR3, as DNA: TGTGCCAGCCGTGACACAGGTCTCCCCTACGAGCAGTACTTC.